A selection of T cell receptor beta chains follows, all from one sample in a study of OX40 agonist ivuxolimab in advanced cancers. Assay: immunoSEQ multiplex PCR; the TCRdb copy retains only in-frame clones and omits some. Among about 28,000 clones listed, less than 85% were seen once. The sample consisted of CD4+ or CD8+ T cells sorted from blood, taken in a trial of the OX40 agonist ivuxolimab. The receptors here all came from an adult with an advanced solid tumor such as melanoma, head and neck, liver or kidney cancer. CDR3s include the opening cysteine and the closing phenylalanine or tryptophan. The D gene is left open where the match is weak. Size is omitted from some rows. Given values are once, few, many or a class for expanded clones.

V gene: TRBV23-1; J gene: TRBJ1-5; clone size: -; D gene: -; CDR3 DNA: TGCGCCAGCAGTCCCCGGGCGCAAAGCAATCAGCCCCAGCATTTT; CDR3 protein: CASSPRAQSNQPQHF
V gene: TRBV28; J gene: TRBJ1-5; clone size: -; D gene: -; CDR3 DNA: TGTGCCAGCAGTTTTTGGGGCGAGGGCAATCAGCCCCAGCATTTT; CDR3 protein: CASSFWGEGNQPQHF
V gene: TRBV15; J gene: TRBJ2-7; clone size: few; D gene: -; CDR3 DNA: TGTGCCACCAGCAGAGCGAAGTGGTACGAGCAGTACTTC; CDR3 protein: CATSRAKWYEQYF
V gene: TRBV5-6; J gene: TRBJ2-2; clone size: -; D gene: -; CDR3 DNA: TGTGCCAGCAGCTTGGGAGGGAGGCGCGCGAACACCGGGGAGCTGTTTTTT; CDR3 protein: CASSLGGRRANTGELFF
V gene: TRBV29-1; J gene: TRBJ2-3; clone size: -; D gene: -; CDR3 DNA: TGCAGCGTTGAAGATCCTGGGGGAGTGGTAGATACGCAGTATTTT; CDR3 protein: CSVEDPGGVVDTQYF
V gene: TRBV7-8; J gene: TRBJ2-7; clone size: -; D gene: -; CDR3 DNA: TGTGCCAGCAGCTTAGGGGCAGGGGTATCCTACGAGCAGTACTTC; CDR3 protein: CASSLGAGVSYEQYF
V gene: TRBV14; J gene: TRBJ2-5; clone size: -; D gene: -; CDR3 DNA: TGTGCCAGCAGCCAAGTAGCGCCTATCACCTTGCAAGAGACCCAGTACTTC; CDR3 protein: CASSQVAPITLQETQYF
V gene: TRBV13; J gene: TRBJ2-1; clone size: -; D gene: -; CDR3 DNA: TGTGCCAGCAGCCCGATTGAGGCTGGGTCCTACAATGAGCAGTTCTTC; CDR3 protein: CASSPIEAGSYNEQFF
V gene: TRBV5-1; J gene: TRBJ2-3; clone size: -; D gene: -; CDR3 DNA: TGCGCCAGCAGCTTGGTAGGTGGGAGAACAGATACGCAGTATTTT; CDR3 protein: CASSLVGGRTDTQYF
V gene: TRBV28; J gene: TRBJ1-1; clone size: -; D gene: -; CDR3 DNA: TGTGCCAGCAGTCCCCGGGAGACGGTCATTGAAGCTTTCTTT; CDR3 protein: CASSPRETVIEAFF
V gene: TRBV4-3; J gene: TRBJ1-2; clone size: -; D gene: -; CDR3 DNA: TGCGCCAGCAGCCAAGGACAAAGCGGCTACACCTTC; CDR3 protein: CASSQGQSGYTF
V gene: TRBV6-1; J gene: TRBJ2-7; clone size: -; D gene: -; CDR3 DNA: TGTGCCAGCAGTGAGGGGGGTCCCGAGCAGTACTTC; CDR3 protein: CASSEGGPEQYF
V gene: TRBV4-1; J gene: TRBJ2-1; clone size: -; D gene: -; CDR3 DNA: TGCGCCAGCAGCCAAGGAGGCGGCCATTACAATGAGCAGTTCTTC; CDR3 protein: CASSQGGGHYNEQFF
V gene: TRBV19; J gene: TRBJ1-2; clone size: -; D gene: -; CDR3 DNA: TGTGCCAGTAGTGAGTCAGGAGAGTATGGCTACACCTTC; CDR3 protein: CASSESGEYGYTF
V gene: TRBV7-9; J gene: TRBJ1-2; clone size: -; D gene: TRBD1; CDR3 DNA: TGTGCCAGCAGCTTACCCAGGGGGCAAGGCTACACCTTC; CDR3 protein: CASSLPRGQGYTF
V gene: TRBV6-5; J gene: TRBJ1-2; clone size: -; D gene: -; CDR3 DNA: TGTGCCAGTCTGGGGGGAAACTATGGCTACACCTTC; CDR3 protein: CASLGGNYGYTF
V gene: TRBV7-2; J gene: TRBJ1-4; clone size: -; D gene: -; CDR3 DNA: TGTGCCAGCAGCCGATACGGCACAACTAATGAAAAACTGTTTTTT; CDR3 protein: CASSRYGTTNEKLFF
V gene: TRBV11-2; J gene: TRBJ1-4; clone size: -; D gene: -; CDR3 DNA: TGTGCCAGCAGTTCATTAACGGCCAAACTGTTTTTT; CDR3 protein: CASSSLTAKLFF
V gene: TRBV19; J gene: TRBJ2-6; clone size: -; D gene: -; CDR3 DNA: TGTGCCAGTAGTAATGGGACTTATGGGGCCAACGTCCTGACTTTC; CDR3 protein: CASSNGTYGANVLTF
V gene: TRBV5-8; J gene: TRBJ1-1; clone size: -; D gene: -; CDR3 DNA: TGTGCCAGCAGCTTCGATTTGCGGGGGATGAACACTGAAGCTTTCTTT; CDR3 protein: CASSFDLRGMNTEAFF
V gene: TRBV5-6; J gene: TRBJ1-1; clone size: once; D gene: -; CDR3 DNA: TGTGCCAGCAGTCGCATCGGGACACGAGCTTTCTTT; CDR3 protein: CASSRIGTRAFF
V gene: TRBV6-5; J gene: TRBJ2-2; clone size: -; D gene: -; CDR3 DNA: TGTGCCAGCAGGAAGAACACCGGGGAGCTGTTTTTT; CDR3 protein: CASRKNTGELFF
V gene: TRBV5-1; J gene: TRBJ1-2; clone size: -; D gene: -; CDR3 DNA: TGCGCCAGCTTTTTACCGGTTCGAAAGACCTATGGCTACACCTTC; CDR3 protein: CASFLPVRKTYGYTF
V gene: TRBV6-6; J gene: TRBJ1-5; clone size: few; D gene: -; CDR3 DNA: TGTGCCAGCAGCCCCACAGGGAGTCAGCCCCAGCATTTT; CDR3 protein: CASSPTGSQPQHF
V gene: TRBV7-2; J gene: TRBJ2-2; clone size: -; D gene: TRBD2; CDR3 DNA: TGTGCCAGCAGCCATACTAGCGTATGGAACACCGGGGAGCTGTTTTTT; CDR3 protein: CASSHTSVWNTGELFF
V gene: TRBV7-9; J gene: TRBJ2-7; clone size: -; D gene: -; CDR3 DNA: TGTGCCAGCAGCTTCGACCAGGACAATCCCTACGAGCAGTACTTC; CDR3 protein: CASSFDQDNPYEQYF
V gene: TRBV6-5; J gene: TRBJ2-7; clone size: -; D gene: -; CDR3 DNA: TGTGCCAGCAGTTACTCGACCGGGACGGGGTACGAGCAGTACTTC; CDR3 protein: CASSYSTGTGYEQYF
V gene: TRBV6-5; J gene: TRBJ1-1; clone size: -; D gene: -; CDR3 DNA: TGTGCCAGCAGTCCCCGCAGCTCATACACTGAAGCTTTCTTT; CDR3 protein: CASSPRSSYTEAFF
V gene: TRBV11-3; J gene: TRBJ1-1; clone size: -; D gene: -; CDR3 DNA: TGTGCCAGCAGCTTACCCCTAGGATCCCGCGAGGCTTTCTTT; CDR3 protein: CASSLPLGSREAFF
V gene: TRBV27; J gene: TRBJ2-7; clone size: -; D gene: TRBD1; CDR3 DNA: TGTGCCAGCAGTACGACAGGGAGCGAGCAGTACTTC; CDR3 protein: CASSTTGSEQYF
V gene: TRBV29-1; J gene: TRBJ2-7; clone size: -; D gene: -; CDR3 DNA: TGCAGCGTTGAACAGGGGGGTGAGCAGTACTTC; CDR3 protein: CSVEQGGEQYF
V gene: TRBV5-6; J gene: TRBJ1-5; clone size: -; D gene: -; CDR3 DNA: TGTGCCAGCAGCTCTATAGGAGGCAATCAGCCCCAGCATTTT; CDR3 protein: CASSSIGGNQPQHF
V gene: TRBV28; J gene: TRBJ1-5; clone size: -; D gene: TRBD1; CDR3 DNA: TGTGCCAGCAGCCTCCGACAGGGGAGCATGCAGCCCCAGCATTTT; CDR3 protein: CASSLRQGSMQPQHF
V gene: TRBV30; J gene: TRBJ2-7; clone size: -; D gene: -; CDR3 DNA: TGTGCCTGGAGTGTAAGTGCGGACGAGCAGTACTTC; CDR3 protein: CAWSVSADEQYF
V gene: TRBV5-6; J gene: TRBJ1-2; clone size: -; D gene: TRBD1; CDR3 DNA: TGTGCCAGCAGCCTTACAGGGGTGGTCTATGGCTACACCTTC; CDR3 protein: CASSLTGVVYGYTF
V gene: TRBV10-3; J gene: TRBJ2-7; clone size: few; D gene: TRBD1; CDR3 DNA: TGTGCCATCAGGACAGGGGGCGCTTCGACCGAGCAGTACTTC; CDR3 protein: CAIRTGGASTEQYF
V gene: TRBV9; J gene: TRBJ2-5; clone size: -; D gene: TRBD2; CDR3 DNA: TGTGCCAGCAGCGTATTCGGCACTAGCGGGGCTCAAGAGACCCAGTACTTC; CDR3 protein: CASSVFGTSGAQETQYF
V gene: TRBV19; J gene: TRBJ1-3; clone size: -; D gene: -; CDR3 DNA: TGTGCCAGCGCCGGGAGAGGGCATAAGACAGGAAACACCATATATTTT; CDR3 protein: CASAGRGHKTGNTIYF
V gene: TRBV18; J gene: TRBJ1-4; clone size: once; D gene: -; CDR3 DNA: TGTGCCAGCTCACCCGGTGACGGGGGTGATGAAAAACTGTTTTTT; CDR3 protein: CASSPGDGGDEKLFF
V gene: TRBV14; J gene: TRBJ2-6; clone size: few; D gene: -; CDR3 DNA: TGTGCCAGCAGCCGGGGTGGAGCTGGGGGAGTATATGGGGCCAACGTCCTGACTTTC; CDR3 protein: CASSRGGAGGVYGANVLTF
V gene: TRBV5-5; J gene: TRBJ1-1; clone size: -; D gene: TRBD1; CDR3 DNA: TGTGCCAGCAGCTATAGACCTCAGACAGGGGGAAACACTGAAGCTTTCTTT; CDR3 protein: CASSYRPQTGGNTEAFF
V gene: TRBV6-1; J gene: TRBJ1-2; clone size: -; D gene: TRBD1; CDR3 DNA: TGTGCCAGCAGTGAGATTCGACAGGGCAATGGCTACACCTTC; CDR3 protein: CASSEIRQGNGYTF
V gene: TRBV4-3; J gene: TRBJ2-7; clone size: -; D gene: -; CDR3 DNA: TGCGCCAGCAGCCAAGATCTTAGCGGCCAAAGCTCCTACGAGCAGTACTTC; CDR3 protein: CASSQDLSGQSSYEQYF
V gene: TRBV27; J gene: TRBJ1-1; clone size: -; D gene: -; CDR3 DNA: TGTGCCAGCAGTTTGAGCACTGAAGCTTTCTTT; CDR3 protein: CASSLSTEAFF
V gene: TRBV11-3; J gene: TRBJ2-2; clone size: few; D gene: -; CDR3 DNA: TGTGCCAGCAGTGTGGGGTCCGGGGAGCTGTTTTTT; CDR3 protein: CASSVGSGELFF
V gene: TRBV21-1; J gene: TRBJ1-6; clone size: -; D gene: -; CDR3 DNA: TGTGCCAGCAGCAAAGATATCAGGCGGTGGTCCAGCTCCTATAATTCACCCCTCCACTTT; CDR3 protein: CASSKDIRRWSSSYNSPLHF
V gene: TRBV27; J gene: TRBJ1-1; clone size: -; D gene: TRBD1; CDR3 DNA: TGTGCCAGCAGTATCCGCGACAGGGGACCCACTGAAGCTTTCTTT; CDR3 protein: CASSIRDRGPTEAFF
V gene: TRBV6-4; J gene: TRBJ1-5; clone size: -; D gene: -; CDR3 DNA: TGTGCCAGCAGTCGTGGGTTTTGGCCAGCATTT; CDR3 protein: CASSRGFWPAF
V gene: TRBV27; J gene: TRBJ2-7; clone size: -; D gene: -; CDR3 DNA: TGTGCCAGCAGTTCTGGCGCGAGCTCCTACGAGCAGTACTTC; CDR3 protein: CASSSGASSYEQYF
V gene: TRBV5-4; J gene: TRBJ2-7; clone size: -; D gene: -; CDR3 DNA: TGTGCCAGCAGCTTGGCTGCCTCCCCCTACGAGCAGTACTTC; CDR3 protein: CASSLAASPYEQYF
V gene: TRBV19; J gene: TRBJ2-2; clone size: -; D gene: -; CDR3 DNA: TGTGCCAGTAGTATAGGGGACCCCACCGGGGAGCTGTTTTTT; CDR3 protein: CASSIGDPTGELFF
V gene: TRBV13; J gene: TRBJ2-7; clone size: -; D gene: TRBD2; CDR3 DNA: TGTGCCAGCAGGTCGGGACTAGCGGGGACCTGCGAGCAGTACTTC; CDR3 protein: CASRSGLAGTCEQYF